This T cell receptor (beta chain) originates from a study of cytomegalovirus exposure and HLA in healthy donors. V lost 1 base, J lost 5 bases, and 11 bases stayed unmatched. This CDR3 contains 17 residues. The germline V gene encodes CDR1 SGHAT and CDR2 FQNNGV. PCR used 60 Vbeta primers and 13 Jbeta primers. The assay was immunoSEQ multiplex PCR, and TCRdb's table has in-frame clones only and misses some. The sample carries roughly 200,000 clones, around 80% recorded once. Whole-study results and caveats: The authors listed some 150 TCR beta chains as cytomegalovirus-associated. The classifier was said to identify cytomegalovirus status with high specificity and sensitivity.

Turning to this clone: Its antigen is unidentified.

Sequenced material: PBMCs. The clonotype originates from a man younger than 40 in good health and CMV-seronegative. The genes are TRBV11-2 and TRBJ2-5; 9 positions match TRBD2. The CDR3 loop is CASSLGVAGVSRETQYF. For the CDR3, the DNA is TGTGCCAGCAGCTTAGGGGTAGCGGGAGTGAGCAGGGAGACCCAGTACTTC. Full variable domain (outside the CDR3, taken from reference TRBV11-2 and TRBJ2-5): EAGVAQSPRYKIIEKRQSVAFWCNPISGHATLYWYQQILGQGPKLLIQFQNNGVVDDSQLPKDRFSAERLKGVDSTLKIQPAKLEDSAVYLCASSLGVAGVSRETQYFGPGTRLLVL.